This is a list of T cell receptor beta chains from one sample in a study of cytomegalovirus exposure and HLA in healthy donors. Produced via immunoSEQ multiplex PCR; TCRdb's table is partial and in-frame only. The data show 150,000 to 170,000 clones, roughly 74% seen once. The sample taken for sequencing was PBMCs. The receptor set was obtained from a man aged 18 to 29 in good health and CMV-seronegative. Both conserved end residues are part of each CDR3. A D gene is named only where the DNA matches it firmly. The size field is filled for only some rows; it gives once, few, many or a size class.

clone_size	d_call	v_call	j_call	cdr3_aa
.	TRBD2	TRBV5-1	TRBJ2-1	CASSLGRGRSWNEQFF
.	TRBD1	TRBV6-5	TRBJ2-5	CASSPGGAETQYF
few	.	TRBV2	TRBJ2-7	CATLTTEQGQYF
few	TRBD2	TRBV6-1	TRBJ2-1	CASSEPPGLAANEQFF
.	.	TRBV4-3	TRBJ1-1	CASSQDLGVLSFGAFF
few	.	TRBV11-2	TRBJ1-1	CASSLGPGLNTEAFF
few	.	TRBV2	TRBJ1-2	CASSETGGLDGYTF
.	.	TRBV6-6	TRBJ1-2	CASSYGGGTRYTF
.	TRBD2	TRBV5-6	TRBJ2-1	CASSRWAGLAGVNEQFF
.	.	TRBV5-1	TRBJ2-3	CASSRDTDTQYF
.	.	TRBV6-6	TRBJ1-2	CASSGSFHYGYTF
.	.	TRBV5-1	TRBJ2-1	CASSLGGGPYNEQFF
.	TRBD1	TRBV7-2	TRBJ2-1	CASSPGQGVWGSHNEQFF
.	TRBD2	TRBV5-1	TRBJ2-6	CASSWGAPRGGLSGANGLTF
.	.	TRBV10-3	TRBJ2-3	CAIGPAGRTDTQYF
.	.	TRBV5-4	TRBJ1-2	CASSPDTSGNYGYTF
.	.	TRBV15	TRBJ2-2	CATSSPRGGLGNTGELFF
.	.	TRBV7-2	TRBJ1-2	CASSLKTYPGYTF
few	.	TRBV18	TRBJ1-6	CASSLQFSPLHF